Presented here are 21 T cell receptor beta chains from one specimen sequenced in a study of control samples from healthy donors and cancer patients. Only in-frame clones appear in the TCRdb table, and some are missing; sequencing was by immunoSEQ multiplex PCR. Among 120,000 or so clones listed, roughly 90% were seen once. Source material: blood. The source of these receptors is a man between 45 and 60 years old in good health.

J is TRBJ1-2 and V is TRBV5-6; D uncertain. Germline V gene sequence: CDR1 SGHDT, CDR2 YYEEEE. Trimming shortened V by 0 bases and J by 8 bases, and 5 bases separated the two germline ends. The CDR3 covers 11 residues. This CDR3 is CASSLGNGYTF. CDR3 nucleotides: TGTGCCAGCAGCTTGGGGAACGGCTACACCTTC.

The chain has TRBV19 and TRBJ2-3, with 12 bases matching TRBD2. Per the germline V gene, CDR1 is LNHDA and CDR2 is SQIVND (reference sequence). The CDR3 totals 16 residues. The trim removed 1 base at V and 1 base at J, leaving 0 bases unmatched. CDR3 sequence: CASSIGLAGGTDTQYF. CDR3 coding DNA: TGTGCCAGTAGTATAGGACTAGCGGGGGGCACAGATACGCAGTATTTT.

This chain links TRBV6-6 with TRBJ1-1; D call uncertain. Looked up from germline, CDR1 is MNHNY and CDR2 is SVGAGI (reference sequence). The CDR3 spans 13 residues. V shed 7 bases and J shed 1 base, with 10 bases lying between them. CDR3 sequence: CASTPRGNTEAFF. CDR3 sequence (DNA): TGTGCCAGCACGCCACGGGGGAACACTGAAGCTTTCTTT.

CDR3 loop: CASSLSTPGRSNQPQHF. The CDR3 DNA reads as TGTGCCAGCAGCTTGAGCACCCCGGGACGGAGCAATCAGCCCCAGCATTTT. This chain joins TRBV5-8 and TRBJ1-5; TRBD1 might be the D (5 bases). CDR3 size: 17 residues. Trimming cost V 1 base and J 1 base, with 15 bases left between them. CDR1 and CDR2 from the germline V gene are SGHTS and YDEGEE. The full variable domain, in which reference TRBV5-8 and TRBJ1-5 provide the parts outside the CDR3, is EAGVTQSPTHLIKTRGQQATLRCSPISGHTSVYWYQQALGLGLQFLLWYDEGEERNRGNFPPRFSGRQFPNYSSELNVNALELEDSALYLCASSLSTPGRSNQPQHFGDGTRLSIL.

The rearrangement links TRBV19 to TRBJ2-5; 9 bases agree with TRBD1. V gave up 5 bases and J gave up 3 bases; unmatched junction bases: 7. Germline lookup yields CDR1 LNHDA and CDR2 SQIVND (reference sequence). The CDR3 loop spans 15 amino acids. CDR3 protein: CASSLGTGWKETQYF. The DNA of the CDR3 is TGTGCCAGTAGTCTCGGGACAGGGTGGAAAGAGACCCAGTACTTC. Full variable domain (outside the CDR3, taken from reference TRBV19 and TRBJ2-5): DGGITQSPKYLFRKEGQNVTLSCEQNLNHDAMYWYRQDPGQGLRLIYYSQIVNDFQKGDIAEGYSVSREKKESFPLTVTSAQKNPTAFYLCASSLGTGWKETQYFGPGTRLLVL.

The chain couples TRBV6-6 to TRBJ1-5, with D unclear. Trimming removed 0 bases from V and 2 bases from J, with 11 bases in between. The CDR3 covers 16 residues. CDR1 is MNHNY, CDR2 SVGAGI, per germline (reference sequence). The CDR3 DNA sequence: TGTGCCAGCAGTTACTCATCCCCGACCGGCAATCAGCCCCAGCATTTT. Its translation is CASSYSSPTGNQPQHF.

This clone was picked up a small number of times. This chain links TRBV4-2 with TRBJ2-7; D uncertain. CDR1 and CDR2 (germline): LGHNA, YNFKEQ. V was shortened by 0 bases and J by 3 bases, with 18 bases between the two germline ends. The CDR3 is 17 residues long. The CDR3 protein is CASSQEPRDSQLYEQYF. The DNA of the CDR3 is TGTGCCAGCAGCCAAGAACCACGCGACTCCCAGCTCTACGAGCAGTACTTC.

This clone occurred once. This CDR3 is CASSYDRGRGETQYF. The CDR3 DNA reads as TGTGCCAGCAGTTACGACAGGGGGCGCGGGGAGACCCAGTACTTC. The genes are TRBV6-5 and TRBJ2-5; 10 bases are a match to TRBD1. Germline V gene lookup returns CDR1 MNHEY and CDR2 SVGAGI. The CDR3 totals 15 residues. Trimming took 2 bases from V and 5 from J; bases not matched to a gene: 5.

This chain links TRBV7-8 with TRBJ1-6; 7 bases match TRBD1. There are 18 residues in the CDR3. V trimming: 2 bases; J trimming: 8 bases; junction bases outside the gene matches: 15. The germline gives CDR1 SGHVS, CDR2 FQNEAQ. CDR3 nucleotide sequence: TGTGCCAGCAGCTTATCCTCTTATACAGGGGTGGGGGATTCACCCCTCCACTTT. Its translation: CASSLSSYTGVGDSPLHF.

CDR3 DNA: TGTGCCAGCAGTTACACTGCGACAGTTTCCTACAATGAGCAGTTCTTC. This gives the protein CASSYTATVSYNEQFF. The V and J genes are TRBV6-5 and TRBJ2-1; the D gene is possibly TRBD1 (5 bases). This CDR3 is built from 16 residues. V was clipped by 2 bases and J by 1 base, with 12 bases between them. Germline CDR1 is MNHEY and CDR2 is SVGAGI.

This chain links TRBV5-5 with TRBJ1-1, with D perhaps matching TRBD1 (6 bases). Trimming cost V 0 bases and J 5 bases, with 11 bases left between them. CDR3 length equals 14 residues. The germline V gene encodes CDR1 SGHKS and CDR2 YYEKEE (reference sequence). The CDR3 region has the DNA TGTGCCAGCAGCTTGGAAACAGGGAGGACTGAAGCTTTCTTT. Translated: CASSLETGRTEAFF. The full variable domain, completed using reference TRBV5-5 and TRBJ1-1, is DAGVTQSPTHLIKTRGQQVTLRCSPISGHKSVSWYQQVLGQGPQFIFQYYEKEERGRGNFPDRFSARQFPNYSSELNVNALLLGDSALYLCASSLETGRTEAFFGQGTRLTVV.

This clone was counted once. The V gene is TRBV29-1, the J gene TRBJ1-1; D unclear. CDR1 SQVTM and CDR2 ANQGSEA come from the germline V gene. Trimming stripped 0 bases from V and 0 bases from J, with 5 bases between. This CDR3 is built from 13 residues. In DNA, the CDR3 is TGCAGCGTTGAAGAATTAGTGAACACTGAAGCTTTCTTT. Translating it yields CSVEELVNTEAFF.

The chain employs TRBV20-1 and TRBJ2-3; no firm D call. This CDR3 is built from 10 residues. Germline assignment: CDR1 DFQATT and CDR2 SNEGSKA (reference sequence). Trimming took 5 bases from V and 3 from J, leaving 3 bases between them. CDR3 coding DNA: TGCAGTGCTGAGACAGATACGCAGTATTTT. Its protein product is CSAETDTQYF.

This clone appeared a few times. Different DNA sequences within this sample yield the same CDR3. The CDR3 loop reads CASSLVPPGTVSSYEQYF. The CDR3 DNA sequence: TGTGCCAGCAGCTTAGTTCCCCCGGGGACGGTCAGCTCCTACGAGCAGTACTTC. V and J are TRBV7-2 and TRBJ2-7; D tentatively fits TRBD1 or TRBD2 (5 bases each). The ends were cut back, 1 base at V and 0 bases at J, with 19 bases in the middle. This CDR3 is built from 18 residues. Germline V CDR1 and CDR2: SGHTA, FQGNSA. Based on the CDR3 plus reference TRBV7-2 and TRBJ2-7, the full variable domain is GAGVSQSPSNKVTEKGKDVELRCDPISGHTALYWYRQSLGQGLEFLIYFQGNSAPDKSGLPSDRFSAERTGGSVSTLTIQRTQQEDSAVYLCASSLVPPGTVSSYEQYFGPGTRLTVT.

V gene TRBV7-6 combines with J gene TRBJ1-4; D unclear. This CDR3 spans 14 amino acids. Germline CDR1 SGHVS, CDR2 FNYEAQ. Trimming cost V 0 bases and J 8 bases, with 10 bases left between them. The CDR3, as DNA: TGTGCCAGCAGCTTAGCGTCCCAAGGAGAAAAACTGTTTTTT. Its protein is CASSLASQGEKLFF.

The J gene is TRBJ2-1, the V gene TRBV7-9; no clear D. Germline values: CDR1 SEHNR, CDR2 FQNEAQ (reference sequence). V lost 5 bases, J lost 6 bases, and 17 bases lay in between. CDR3 length: 15 amino acids. The CDR3 loop is CASSTPSRQGNEQFF. CDR3 DNA: TGTGCCAGCAGCACCCCCAGCCGACAAGGCAATGAGCAGTTCTTC.

This sequence joins TRBV4-3 and TRBJ2-3; the match to TRBD2 covers 13 bases. CDR3 length: 17 amino acids. The ends lost 1 base at V and 6 bases at J; junction bases unmatched: 7. The germline CDR1 and CDR2 sequences are LGHNA and YSLEER. CDR3: CASSQVYTSGGADTQYF. For the CDR3, the DNA is TGCGCCAGCAGCCAAGTATATACTAGCGGGGGGGCCGATACGCAGTATTTT.

This chain connects TRBV19 to TRBJ1-1, with a tentative D call TRBD1 (5 bases). Germline V gives CDR1 LNHDA, CDR2 SQIVND (reference sequence). The CDR3 is made up of 15 amino acids. V dropped 5 bases and J dropped 0 bases, with 13 bases sitting between them. The CDR3 region has the DNA TGTGCCAGTAGTCATACGGGGACTGTGAACACTGAAGCTTTCTTT. It encodes CASSHTGTVNTEAFF.

The chain has TRBV10-3 and TRBJ2-7; 10 bases are shared with TRBD1. Looked up from germline, CDR1 is ENHRY and CDR2 is SYGVKD. This CDR3 region has 15 residues. The trim removed 3 bases at V and 4 bases at J, leaving 6 bases unmatched. DNA for the CDR3: TGTGCCATCAGTGAACCGGGACAGGGGCCTTACGAGCAGTACTTC. It specifies CAISEPGQGPYEQYF.

V usage is TRBV6-1 and J usage is TRBJ1-5; possibly TRBD1 for D (5 bases). Germline values: CDR1 MNHNS, CDR2 SASEGT. This CDR3 region has 14 residues. Trimming removed 2 bases from V and 7 bases from J, with 12 bases in between. For the CDR3, the DNA is TGTGCCAGCAGTGAATTGGGGACGGAGCAGCCCCAGCATTTT. The encoded protein is CASSELGTEQPQHF.

This clone was seen a single time. An end of the junction differs from the germline gene, which may be a read error. In DNA, the CDR3 is TGTGCCAGCTCCCCACAGGGGGCATCCGGAAACACCATATATTTT. It codes for CASSPQGASGNTIYF. The chain is built from TRBV18 and TRBJ1-3; TRBD1 agrees at 9 bases. The CDR3 contains 15 residues. CDR1 is KGHSH and CDR2 is LQKENI in the germline V gene.